These 29 T cell receptor beta chains were all obtained from the same sample, sequenced in a study of shared clonotypes between healthy human individuals. TCRdb's table, derived via immunoSEQ multiplex PCR, lists solely in-frame clones and lacks some. This sample has more than 2 million clones, with about 95% found just once. Naive-designated CD8 cells lacked CD45RO, were positively enriched for CCR7, and omitted terminally differentiated effector memory CD45RA+ cells. The sample consisted of naive CD8+ T cells sorted from blood. These receptors originate from a man aged 18 to 35 in good health.

The V call is TRBV30, the J call TRBJ2-7, with a tentative D call TRBD1 (5 bases). Trimming took 2 bases from V and 0 from J, leaving 14 bases between them. This CDR3 contains 15 residues. CDR1 is GTSNPN, CDR2 SVGIG, per germline (reference sequence). The DNA for the CDR3 is TGTGCCTGGAGTCAAGGGGAATGGGGCTCCTACGAGCAGTACTTC. Its protein is CAWSQGEWGSYEQYF.

This chain connects TRBV27 to TRBJ2-7, with unresolved D. This CDR3 is 16 amino acids long. CDR1 MNHEY and CDR2 SMNVEV come from the germline V gene (reference sequence). Trimming took 0 bases from V and 3 from J, leaving 15 bases between them. The CDR3 DNA is TGTGCCAGCAGTTTATCAATAGGGTTCTACCTCTACGAGCAGTACTTC. Protein product: CASSLSIGFYLYEQYF.

V and J are TRBV4-3 and TRBJ2-1; TRBD2 agrees at 12 bases. Germline assignment: CDR1 LGHNA and CDR2 YSLEER. With V trimmed by 1 base and J by 6 bases, 4 bases remained unmatched. This CDR3 has 16 residues. CDR3 protein: CASSQAGLAGLNEQFF. The DNA for the CDR3 is TGCGCCAGCAGCCAAGCGGGACTAGCGGGCCTCAATGAGCAGTTCTTC.

The chain links TRBV6-1 to TRBJ1-1; no clear D gene. The CDR3 spans 15 residues. Trimming removed 3 bases from V and 5 bases from J, with 16 bases in between. The germline gives CDR1 MNHNS, CDR2 SASEGT. The CDR3 DNA follows: TGTGCCAGCAGTGATGCAGGTCATCTGGGGACTGAAGCTTTCTTT. Its protein is CASSDAGHLGTEAFF.

This chain uses TRBV7-6 with TRBJ2-3, with D unclear. CDR1 is SGHVS and CDR2 is FNYEAQ in the germline V gene. Trimming removed 5 bases at V and 4 bases at J, with 13 bases between. CDR3 length: 14 amino acids. CDR3 sequence: CASSPTRGADTQYF. The CDR3 DNA is TGTGCCAGCAGCCCGACTCGTGGCGCAGATACGCAGTATTTT.

This chain uses TRBV5-4 with TRBJ2-7, with 10 bases fitting TRBD2. V was clipped by 1 base and J by 6 bases; unmatched bases: 7. Germline V gene sequence: CDR1 SGHNT, CDR2 YYREEE (reference sequence). The CDR3 has 15 amino acids. The CDR3 reads CASSLTAGLAVEQYF. The CDR3 coding sequence is TGTGCCAGCAGCTTGACCGCCGGACTAGCGGTCGAGCAGTACTTC.

The V and J genes are TRBV27 and TRBJ1-5; TRBD1 matches 9 bases. The CDR3 has 16 residues. J gave up 2 bases and V 2 bases, and 4 bases lay outside the gene matches. Germline lookup yields CDR1 MNHEY and CDR2 SMNVEV (reference sequence). Written as DNA, the CDR3 is TGTGCCAGCAGTTTAGCAACAGGGGGCGGCAATCAGCCCCAGCATTTT. It is translated as CASSLATGGGNQPQHF.

This clone was seen just once. The rearrangement joins TRBV7-3 to TRBJ2-3; 9 bases are a match to TRBD1. CDR3 size: 15 residues. V dropped 5 bases and J dropped 5; count of bases not matched to a gene: 8. The V gene's germline CDR1 is SGHTA and CDR2 FQGTGA. The CDR3 DNA follows: TGTGCCAGCAGCCCGGGACAGGGTCTGAAAGATACGCAGTATTTT. Translation gives CASSPGQGLKDTQYF.

This chain connects TRBV7-2 to TRBJ2-1; D unresolved. This CDR3 is 12 amino acids long. V was trimmed by 1 base and J by 9 bases, leaving 7 bases between them. CDR1 and CDR2 from the germline V gene are SGHTA and FQGNSA. DNA for the CDR3: TGTGCCAGCAGCTTAGGAGAGGTTGAGCAGTTCTTC. Protein product: CASSLGEVEQFF.

This clone has just a few counts. The chain recombines TRBV7-6 with TRBJ1-6, with D perhaps TRBD1 (5 bases). This CDR3 is 17 amino acids long. Germline CDR1 reads SGHVS; CDR2 reads FNYEAQ. Trimming pared 1 base from V and 0 bases from J, leaving 10 bases between. CDR3 in amino acids: CASSLEDTSSYNSPLHF. CDR3 nucleotide sequence: TGTGCCAGCAGCTTAGAGGACACGAGCTCCTATAATTCACCCCTCCACTTT. Variable domain in full (rest from reference TRBV7-6 and TRBJ1-6): GAGVSQSPRYKVTKRGQDVALRCDPISGHVSLYWYRQALGQGPEFLTYFNYEAQQDKSGLPNDRFSAERPEGSISTLTIQRTEQRDSAMYRCASSLEDTSSYNSPLHFGNGTRLTVT.

A remark on this clone: The same CDR3 arises from other DNA sequences in this sample as well. This chain connects TRBV13 to TRBJ1-1; D not certain. The V gene's germline CDR1 is PRHDT and CDR2 FYEKMQ (reference sequence). There are 13 residues in the CDR3. Between the trimmed V and J ends, which lost 5 bases and 0 bases, there was a span of 7 bases. The CDR3: CASSQTMNTEAFF. In DNA, the CDR3 is TGTGCCAGCAGCCAAACTATGAACACTGAAGCTTTCTTT.

This chain links TRBV5-1 with TRBJ2-1, with D possibly matching TRBD2 (6 bases). Germline loops: CDR1 SGHRS, CDR2 YFSETQ. V dropped 6 bases and J dropped 4 bases, with 14 bases sitting between them. This CDR3 contains 14 residues. The CDR3 protein is CASTTSAGYNEQFF. The CDR3 DNA follows: TGCGCCAGCACTACAAGTGCGGGATACAATGAGCAGTTCTTC.

The rearrangement uses TRBV29-1 and TRBJ1-4; no clear D gene. There are 13 residues in the CDR3. The germline V gene has CDR1 SQVTM and CDR2 ANQGSEA. Trimming pared 5 bases from V and 0 bases from J, leaving 7 bases between. CDR3 region: CSVLLTTNEKLFF. For the CDR3, the DNA is TGCAGCGTTCTGCTTACAACTAATGAAAAACTGTTTTTT.

The J gene is TRBJ1-2, the V gene TRBV9; the D is unclear. V lost 4 bases to trimming and J lost 0 bases, with 16 bases between them. This CDR3 comprises 16 residues. Germline V CDR1 and CDR2: SGDLS, YYNGEE. CDR3 bases: TGTGCCAGCAGCTCTTCCGGAGGGCGAGCTAACTATGGCTACACCTTC. Translating it yields CASSSSGGRANYGYTF. Full variable domain (remainder filled in from reference TRBV9 and TRBJ1-2): DSGVTQTPKHLITATGQRVTLRCSPRSGDLSVYWYQQSLDQGLQFLIQYYNGEERAKGNILERFSAQQFPDLHSELNLSSLELGDSALYFCASSSSGGRANYGYTFGSGTRLTVV.

Concerning this clone itself: One end of the junction fails to match germline, which may point to a read error. The chain combines TRBV19 with TRBJ1-5; D uncertain. Germline V gene data show CDR1 as LNHDA and CDR2 as SQIVND (reference sequence). This CDR3 contains 10 residues. CDR3 sequence reads: CASLPLLAYF. Written as DNA, the CDR3 is TGTGCCAGCTTGCCTCTTTTGGCCTATTTT. Complete variable domain (other parts from reference TRBV19 and TRBJ1-5): DGGITQSPKYLFRKEGQNVTLSCEQNLNHDAMYWYRQDPGQGLRLIYYSQIVNDFQKGDIAEGYSVSREKKESFPLTVTSAQKNPTAFYLCASLPLLAYFGDGTRLSIL.

The rearrangement uses TRBV7-3 and TRBJ2-5; unclear D gene. Per the germline V gene, CDR1 is SGHTA and CDR2 is FQGTGA. With 8 bases removed from V and 1 base from J, the gap between germline ends came to 11 bases. The CDR3 has 13 amino acids. In nucleotides, the CDR3 is TGTGCCAGCGCGGTTGAGTTCCAAGAGACCCAGTACTTC. Translated: CASAVEFQETQYF.

This rearrangement joins TRBV19 to TRBJ1-5; D is unclear. Germline V gene data show CDR1 as LNHDA and CDR2 as SQIVND (reference sequence). The CDR3 spans 15 residues. V was shortened by 4 bases and J by 0 bases, with 10 bases between the two germline ends. In DNA form, the CDR3 reads TGTGCCAGTAGTAGCAGTACCTATAGCAATCAGCCCCAGCATTTT. Amino acids: CASSSSTYSNQPQHF.

The chain employs TRBV27 and TRBJ2-1; the match to TRBD1 covers 8 bases. J gave up 8 bases and V 6 bases, and 6 bases lay outside the gene matches. The CDR3 covers 13 residues. In germline, CDR1 is MNHEY, CDR2 SMNVEV (reference sequence). For the CDR3, the DNA is TGTGCCAGCAGCCGGACAGGGTTTTATGAGCAGTTCTTC. Translated: CASSRTGFYEQFF.

This clone came up once. J is TRBJ2-3 and V is TRBV27; 7 bases match TRBD2. Germline V gene data show CDR1 as MNHEY and CDR2 as SMNVEV (reference sequence). The CDR3 has 15 residues. Losses at the gene ends were 4 bases for V and 0 bases for J; bases not matched to a gene: 4. Written as DNA, the CDR3 is TGTGCCAGCAGTTCGGGACTATATAGCACAGATACGCAGTATTTT. Protein: CASSSGLYSTDTQYF.

A single count supports this clone. The V gene is TRBV4-1, the J gene TRBJ2-1; 8 bases line up with TRBD1. Trimming removed 3 bases from V and 3 bases from J; junction bases left unmatched: 4. Germline CDR1 is MGHRA and CDR2 is YSYEKL. The CDR3 covers 15 residues. Written as DNA, the CDR3 is TGCGCCAGCAGCCACGGACAGGGCTTCTACAATGAGCAGTTCTTC. Encoded protein: CASSHGQGFYNEQFF.

The chain couples TRBV19 to TRBJ2-1; TRBD2 matches at 10 bases. V was pared by 5 bases and J by 6 bases, with 10 bases of the junction left unmatched. The CDR3 length is 16 residues. Germline lookup yields CDR1 LNHDA and CDR2 SQIVND (reference sequence). The CDR3 sequence is CASSLTLAGGINEQFF. CDR3 nucleotides: TGTGCCAGTAGTCTAACTTTAGCGGGAGGTATCAATGAGCAGTTCTTC.

The chain recombines TRBV5-4 with TRBJ1-6; D is uncertain. CDR1 SGHNT and CDR2 YYREEE come from the germline V gene (reference sequence). V shed 0 bases and J shed 7 bases, with 14 bases lying between them. CDR3 length equals 16 residues. The DNA for the CDR3 is TGTGCCAGCAGCTTGGGAGAGGCTCCCTCCAATTCACCCCTCCACTTT. This translates into CASSLGEAPSNSPLHF.

The chain joins TRBV13 to TRBJ2-7; D remains unclear. Germline V CDR1 and CDR2: PRHDT, FYEKMQ (reference sequence). This CDR3 is built from 15 residues. V was shortened by 0 bases and J by 1 base, with 10 bases between the two germline ends. The CDR3 DNA sequence: TGTGCCAGCAGCTTAGGGTCCGGTGTTTCCTACGAGCAGTACTTC. It translates to CASSLGSGVSYEQYF.

The chain couples TRBV28 to TRBJ2-5; no reliable D call. This CDR3 contains 16 residues. Between the trimmed V and J ends, which lost 2 bases and 1 base, there was a span of 14 bases. Germline V gene data show CDR1 as MDHEN and CDR2 as SYDVKM. The DNA for the CDR3 is TGTGCCAGCAGTTTAGCGTATCGGCAGGCCCAAGAGACCCAGTACTTC. Translated: CASSLAYRQAQETQYF.

This clone was seen a few times. Other DNA sequences in the sample encode the same CDR3. The chain recombines TRBV7-9 with TRBJ2-1; D unresolved. V lost 1 base and J lost 8, with 6 bases in between. CDR1 and CDR2 (germline): SEHNR, FQNEAQ (reference sequence). The CDR3 is made up of 12 amino acids. The CDR3 DNA sequence: TGTGCCAGCAGCTTAGTGGGTGATGAGCAGTTCTTC. Protein: CASSLVGDEQFF.

V usage is TRBV5-1 and J usage is TRBJ2-2; no firm D call. Germline CDR1 and CDR2: SGHRS and YFSETQ. The CDR3 length is 14 residues. The V end lost 0 bases, the J end lost 7 bases, and 10 bases lay between the germline ends. CDR3: CASSLGQTGGELFF. The CDR3 nucleotides read TGCGCCAGCAGCTTGGGCCAGACTGGCGGGGAGCTGTTTTTT.

The CDR3 here is CASSEYGDLNTEAFF. Written as DNA, the CDR3 is TGTGCCAGCAGTGAATATGGGGACCTGAACACTGAAGCTTTCTTT. The J gene is TRBJ1-1, the V gene TRBV6-1, with D tentatively TRBD1 (5 bases). V gave up 2 bases and J gave up 0 bases, with 10 bases separating them. Germline V gene lookup returns CDR1 MNHNS and CDR2 SASEGT. This CDR3 comprises 15 residues.

This chain connects TRBV14 to TRBJ1-5; 8 bases agree with TRBD1. V trimming: 4 bases; J trimming: 6 bases; junction bases outside the gene matches: 5. The germline V gene has CDR1 SGHDN and CDR2 FVKESK. CDR3 length equals 14 residues. CDR3 loop: CASSLRGPRQPQHF. DNA of the CDR3: TGTGCCAGCAGCCTCAGGGGGCCGCGTCAGCCCCAGCATTTT.

V gene TRBV6-6 combines with J gene TRBJ2-1; no clear D. The germline V and J ends were trimmed by 5 bases and 4 bases, with 12 bases remaining between them. CDR1 and CDR2 from the germline V gene are MNHNY and SVGAGI (reference sequence). The CDR3 covers 14 residues. DNA for the CDR3: TGTGCCAGCAGTCCCGGCGAGAGGTACAATGAGCAGTTCTTC. Translated, it gives CASSPGERYNEQFF.